The T cell receptor beta chain described here comes from a study of blood T cell repertoires in COVID-19. Study background: T cells, B-cell-depleted T cells, or PBMCs provided the cDNA or gDNA that served as material.

The CDR3 extends over 20 amino acids. Germline CDR1 is MGHRA and CDR2 is YSYEKL. V dropped 0 bases and J dropped 0 bases, with 24 bases sitting between them. Measured with immunoSEQ multiplex PCR; TCRdb has only the in-frame clones, and not every one. The sample lists 650,000 to 800,000 clones, more than 80% seen once, with over 0.2% in the top ten. The chain recombines TRBV4-1 with TRBJ2-7; tentative D call: TRBD1 (6 bases). Sample: peripheral blood. The receptor comes from a woman aged 18-30 years with acute or convalescent COVID-19. The CDR3 sequence: CASSQDLRGVDGPISYEQYF. Written as DNA, the CDR3 is TGCGCCAGCAGCCAAGATCTCAGGGGTGTGGACGGCCCGATCTCCTACGAGCAGTACTTC.